Below are 26 T cell receptor beta chains sequenced from a single sample in a study of OX40 agonist ivuxolimab in advanced cancers. Method: immunoSEQ multiplex PCR; TCRdb's copy keeps in-frame clones and lacks some. The sample holds tens of thousands of clones, roughly 80% seen once. The material sequenced was CD4+ or CD8+ T cells sorted from blood, taken in a trial of the OX40 agonist ivuxolimab. The receptors were sampled from an adult with an advanced solid tumor such as melanoma, head and neck, liver or kidney cancer.

This clone was seen a single time. This chain connects TRBV6-5 to TRBJ2-7; D is possibly TRBD2 (5 bases). Deletions cut 0 bases from V and 4 bases from J, with 13 bases between. Germline V gene lookup returns CDR1 MNHEY and CDR2 SVGAGI. The CDR3 has 15 amino acids. In DNA form, the CDR3 reads TGTGCCAGCAGTTACTCGAGGACTGGAACTTACGAGCAGTACTTC. Encoded protein: CASSYSRTGTYEQYF.

A few counts support this clone. The rearrangement links TRBV6-5 to TRBJ1-2; TRBD1 is a possible D gene (6 bases). Germline CDR1 is MNHEY and CDR2 is SVGAGI. V was cut by 0 bases and J by 8 bases, with 7 bases left in between. The CDR3 is made up of 12 amino acids. The CDR3 bases are TGTGCCAGCAGTTACTCAACAGGGGGCTACACCTTC. Translated: CASSYSTGGYTF.

This clone appeared once. CDR3: CASSVGRSYGYTF. CDR3 coding DNA: TGTGCCAGCAGCGTGGGACGGTCATATGGCTACACCTTC. The rearrangement links TRBV9 to TRBJ1-2, with D perhaps TRBD1 (5 bases). This CDR3 is built from 13 residues. Germline values: CDR1 SGDLS, CDR2 YYNGEE. Deletions cut 2 bases from V and 5 bases from J, with 10 bases between.

The chain couples TRBV6-5 to TRBJ2-7, with no clear D. The CDR3 sequence is 15 residues long. Germline loops: CDR1 MNHEY, CDR2 SVGAGI. V lost 0 bases and J lost 3, with 12 bases in between. The CDR3 DNA reads TGTGCCAGCAGTTACTCAAGGGCTAAGGACTACGAGCAGTACTTC. It translates to CASSYSRAKDYEQYF.

This chain joins TRBV5-1 and TRBJ2-1, with TRBD2 matching 7 bases. J gave up 0 bases and V 0 bases, and 6 bases lay outside the gene matches. Germline V CDR1 and CDR2: SGHRS, YFSETQ. The CDR3 covers 17 residues. CDR3 DNA: TGCGCCAGCAGCTTGGAGTTAGCGGGCCACTCCTACAATGAGCAGTTCTTC. Translating it yields CASSLELAGHSYNEQFF.

The chain carries TRBV19 and TRBJ2-1; TRBD1 agrees at 7 bases. The CDR3 spans 15 residues. From germline, CDR1 is LNHDA and CDR2 SQIVND (reference sequence). The ends lost 6 bases at V and 6 bases at J; junction bases unmatched: 11. The CDR3 region is CASSLVTGMGNEQFF. For the CDR3, the DNA is TGTGCCAGTAGCTTAGTGACAGGGATGGGCAATGAGCAGTTCTTC.

This chain uses TRBV5-1 with TRBJ2-7, with TRBD2 identical over 7 bases. Per germline, CDR1 SGHRS and CDR2 YFSETQ. The junction had 3 bases not matched to a gene; V was cut back by 3 bases and J by 0 bases. There are 14 residues in the CDR3. CDR3 in amino acids: CASSWSGDSYEQYF. CDR3 coding DNA: TGCGCCAGCAGCTGGAGCGGGGACTCCTACGAGCAGTACTTC.

The V and J genes are TRBV28 and TRBJ2-7; 12 bases map to TRBD1. V was pared by 6 bases and J by 5 bases, with 11 bases of the junction left unmatched. The CDR3 contains 16 residues. CDR1 and CDR2 from the germline V gene are MDHEN and SYDVKM. CDR3 nucleotides: TGTGCCAGCAGACCTCCCGGGACAGGGGGCCACCACGAGCAGTACTTC. It yields the protein CASRPPGTGGHHEQYF.

The V call is TRBV10-3, the J call TRBJ2-1, with D unclear. This CDR3 comprises 14 residues. V was trimmed by 2 bases and J by 0 bases, leaving 5 bases between them. CDR1 and CDR2 from the germline V gene are ENHRY and SYGVKD. This CDR3 reads CAISEGVSYNEQFF. CDR3 in DNA: TGTGCCATCAGTGAGGGGGTCTCCTACAATGAGCAGTTCTTC.

The rearrangement uses TRBV6-5 and TRBJ1-6, with D unclear. Germline-derived CDR1 and CDR2 are MNHEY and SVGAGI. Trimming left V 3 bases short and J 0 bases short, with 6 bases between. This CDR3 is 15 amino acids long. The CDR3 coding sequence is TGTGCCAGCAGTTATAGTTTCTCCTATAATTCACCCCTCCACTTT. Translating it yields CASSYSFSYNSPLHF.

This clone was detected once. The V gene is TRBV6-4, the J gene TRBJ2-3; D uncertain. Germline V gene lookup returns CDR1 MRHNA and CDR2 SNTAGT. The ends were cut back, 0 bases at V and 4 bases at J, with 14 bases in the middle. CDR3 length: 16 amino acids. The CDR3 DNA follows: TGTGCCAGCAGTGACTCCCAGTTCCCGCCCCCAGATACGCAGTATTTT. Its translation is CASSDSQFPPPDTQYF.

CDR3 amino acids: CASRGEAGANTGELFF. CDR3 coding DNA: TGTGCCAGCAGGGGGGAGGCAGGAGCGAACACCGGGGAGCTGTTTTTT. This sequence joins TRBV2 and TRBJ2-2, with D possibly TRBD2 on 6 matching bases. Trimming removed 6 bases from V and 0 bases from J, with 14 bases in between. Germline CDR1 SNHLY, CDR2 FYNNEI. This CDR3 is 16 amino acids long. The full variable domain, rest sourced from reference TRBV2 and TRBJ2-2, is EPEVTQTPSHQVTQMGQEVILRCVPISNHLYFYWYRQILGQKVEFLVSFYNNEISEKSEIFDDQFSVERPDGSNFTLKIRSTKLEDSAMYFCASRGEAGANTGELFFGEGSRLTVL.

This clone was counted once. The V gene is TRBV19, the J gene TRBJ1-4; D remains unclear. CDR3 length: 15 residues. The V gene lost 6 bases and the J gene lost 0 bases, with 11 bases spanning the gap. CDR1 is LNHDA and CDR2 is SQIVND in the germline V gene (reference sequence). In nucleotides, the CDR3 is TGTGCCAGTAGGAGGGCGTCGACAACTAATGAAAAACTGTTTTTT. Protein sequence: CASRRASTTNEKLFF.

The gene calls are TRBV29-1 and TRBJ2-1; TRBD1 matches 10 bases. In germline, CDR1 is SQVTM, CDR2 ANQGSEA. The trim removed 6 bases at V and 8 bases at J, leaving 10 bases unmatched. This CDR3 region has 14 residues. The CDR3 bases are TGCAGCGTCGAACAGACAGGGGGCCTAGATGAGCAGTTCTTC. As protein: CSVEQTGGLDEQFF.

J is TRBJ2-7 and V is TRBV6-6; D is ambiguous. The germline gives CDR1 MNHNY, CDR2 SVGAGI (reference sequence). The CDR3 is made up of 13 amino acids. V lost 0 bases, J lost 3 bases, and 6 bases lay in between. CDR3 DNA: TGTGCCAGCAGTTACTCGGAAGGCTACGAGCAGTACTTC. Protein: CASSYSEGYEQYF.

This chain links TRBV5-1 with TRBJ2-1, with 10 positions matching TRBD1. The germline gives CDR1 SGHRS, CDR2 YFSETQ. Losses at the gene ends were 4 bases for V and 2 bases for J; bases not matched to a gene: 12. The CDR3 has 18 amino acids. DNA for the CDR3: TGCGCCAGCAGCCGTACGGGACAGGGGTTAAGGGCCTACAATGAGCAGTTCTTC. Translating it yields CASSRTGQGLRAYNEQFF.

The rearrangement joins TRBV29-1 to TRBJ1-2; 11 bases match TRBD1. This CDR3 has 15 residues. Losses at the gene ends were 4 bases for V and 2 bases for J; bases not matched to a gene: 6. In germline, CDR1 is SQVTM, CDR2 ANQGSEA. The CDR3 reads CSVGGTGGLNYGYTF. CDR3 DNA: TGCAGCGTTGGGGGGACAGGGGGACTCAACTATGGCTACACCTTC.

As DNA, the CDR3 is TGTGCCAGCAGCTTTCAACAGGGGGCAGATTCACCCCTCCACTTT. Its protein is CASSFQQGADSPLHF. The V and J genes are TRBV7-2 and TRBJ1-6, with 9 bases lining up with TRBD1. This CDR3 has 15 amino acids. Germline-derived CDR1 and CDR2 are SGHTA and FQGNSA. V gave up 3 bases and J gave up 8 bases; unmatched junction bases: 5. Using reference TRBV7-2 and TRBJ1-6 for the parts outside the CDR3, the full variable domain is GAGVSQSPSNKVTEKGKDVELRCDPISGHTALYWYRQSLGQGLEFLIYFQGNSAPDKSGLPSDRFSAERTGGSVSTLTIQRTQQEDSAVYLCASSFQQGADSPLHFGNGTRLTVT.

The gene calls are TRBV6-1 and TRBJ1-6; possibly TRBD1 for D (5 bases). The CDR3 extends over 15 amino acids. Trimming cost V 6 bases and J 7 bases, with 16 bases left between them. Germline CDR1 MNHNS, CDR2 SASEGT. The CDR3 is CASRGESPGNSPLHF. The CDR3 bases are TGTGCCAGCAGAGGGGAATCTCCGGGAAATTCACCCCTCCACTTT.

J is TRBJ1-5 and V is TRBV19; D uncertain. The germline CDR1 and CDR2 sequences are LNHDA and SQIVND (reference sequence). The CDR3 has 15 amino acids. V lost 0 bases, J lost 4 bases, and 10 bases lay in between. CDR3 bases: TGTGCCAGTAGTATAGATAGACCAGTAAATCAGCCCCAGCATTTT. It translates to CASSIDRPVNQPQHF.

V and J are TRBV7-2 and TRBJ2-2; D possibly corresponds to TRBD2 (5 bases). V dropped 5 bases and J dropped 2 bases, with 18 bases sitting between them. The CDR3 consists of 17 residues. Germline CDR1 SGHTA, CDR2 FQGNSA. The CDR3 protein is CASSRRTGRGNTGELFF. In DNA, the CDR3 is TGTGCCAGCAGCCGTCGGACCGGACGGGGTAACACCGGGGAGCTGTTTTTT.

This clone was counted between two and nine times. The chain recombines TRBV10-3 with TRBJ2-2; unclear D gene. This CDR3 comprises 14 residues. Germline V gene data show CDR1 as ENHRY and CDR2 as SYGVKD. Trimming took 4 bases from V and 6 from J, leaving 12 bases between them. Here the CDR3 reads CAISVSGPPGELFF. The DNA of the CDR3 is TGTGCCATCAGTGTTTCCGGGCCCCCCGGGGAGCTGTTTTTT.

In this sample, this clone turned up once. This chain joins TRBV10-3 and TRBJ2-7; D not certain. Germline loops: CDR1 ENHRY, CDR2 SYGVKD. The CDR3 sequence is 15 residues long. Trimming pared 3 bases from V and 0 bases from J, leaving 12 bases between. Here the CDR3 DNA reads TGTGCCATCAGTGAATTAAGTCGGAGCTCCTACGAGCAGTACTTC. Amino acid sequence: CAISELSRSSYEQYF.

Details on this clone: Additional DNA sequences in this sample encode the identical CDR3. This chain connects TRBV7-9 to TRBJ2-7; 13 positions match TRBD2. V trimming: 6 bases; J trimming: 2 bases; junction bases outside the gene matches: 4. The V gene's germline CDR1 is SEHNR and CDR2 FQNEAQ (reference sequence). CDR3 length equals 15 residues. The CDR3 DNA follows: TGTGCCAGCAGTTGGGGACTAGCGGGACCCTACGAGCAGTACTTC. Its protein is CASSWGLAGPYEQYF.

The J gene is TRBJ2-1, the V gene TRBV27; D unresolved. CDR3 length equals 17 residues. CDR1 is MNHEY and CDR2 is SMNVEV in the germline V gene (reference sequence). V lost 0 bases and J 0 bases, leaving 12 bases between the germline ends. CDR3 nucleotide sequence: TGTGCCAGCAGTTTATCGATTGCTCTTAGCTCCTACAATGAGCAGTTCTTC. This translates into CASSLSIALSSYNEQFF.

The chain couples TRBV2 to TRBJ1-5; perhaps TRBD1 as D (5 bases). The V gene's germline CDR1 is SNHLY and CDR2 FYNNEI. The V end lost 6 bases, the J end lost 0 bases, and 18 bases lay between the germline ends. The CDR3 has 17 residues. The CDR3: CASSERYRPYSNQPQHF. CDR3 nucleotide sequence: TGTGCCAGCAGCGAACGGTACAGGCCATATAGCAATCAGCCCCAGCATTTT.